One and the same sample provided the 5 T cell receptor beta chains below, sequenced in a study of shared clonotypes between healthy human individuals. Sequencing used immunoSEQ multiplex PCR; TCRdb keeps in-frame clones, though not all of them. The sample contains under 2,000,000 clones, around 96% of which appear only once. The naive CD8 subset, CD45RO-negative cells positively selected for CCR7, excluded terminally differentiated effector memory CD45RA+ cells. The source material was naive CD8+ T cells sorted from blood. Every receptor here comes from a man aged 18-30 years in good health.

The V and J genes are TRBV29-1 and TRBJ1-1; maybe TRBD1 (6 bases). Between the trimmed V and J ends, which lost 6 bases and 6 bases, there was a span of 17 bases. The CDR3 covers 13 residues. Looked up from germline, CDR1 is SQVTM and CDR2 is ANQGSEA. CDR3 region: CSVQPSGGAEAFF. As DNA, the CDR3 is TGCAGCGTGCAACCATCGGGGGGCGCTGAAGCTTTCTTT.

Comment on this clone: This same CDR3 is encoded by further DNA sequences in the sample. The chain joins TRBV9 to TRBJ1-1; D ambiguous. This CDR3 has 13 amino acids. CDR1 SGDLS and CDR2 YYNGEE come from the germline V gene. The V and J ends lost 0 bases and 3 bases respectively, with 6 bases between them. CDR3: CASSVDGDTEAFF. Here the CDR3 DNA reads TGTGCCAGCAGCGTAGACGGAGACACTGAAGCTTTCTTT.

The J gene is TRBJ2-3, the V gene TRBV27; 7 bases match TRBD1. V was pared by 4 bases and J by 2 bases, with 9 bases of the junction left unmatched. CDR3 length: 16 residues. Germline values: CDR1 MNHEY, CDR2 SMNVEV (reference sequence). CDR3 sequence (DNA): TGTGCCAGCAGTTGGACAGGAAAACGCCTCACAGATACGCAGTATTTT. It specifies CASSWTGKRLTDTQYF.

The chain employs TRBV2 and TRBJ2-2; D gene uncertain. Germline lookup yields CDR1 SNHLY and CDR2 FYNNEI. V dropped 5 bases and J dropped 4 bases, with 2 bases sitting between them. The CDR3 runs 11 residues. The CDR3 region has the DNA TGTGCCAGCAGTCTCACCGGGGAGCTGTTTTTT. It is translated as CASSLTGELFF.

The rearrangement uses TRBV28 and TRBJ2-1; 11 bases fit TRBD2. The V gene end was trimmed by 3 bases and the J gene end by 8 bases; junction bases not matched to a gene: 3. Per the germline V gene, CDR1 is MDHEN and CDR2 is SYDVKM. CDR3 length: 14 residues. CDR3 protein: CASSFSGGADEQFF. The CDR3 DNA is TGTGCCAGCAGTTTTAGCGGGGGGGCTGATGAGCAGTTCTTC. Together with reference TRBV28 and TRBJ2-1, the CDR3 gives the full variable domain: DVKVTQSSRYLVKRTGEKVFLECVQDMDHENMFWYRQDPGLGLRLIYFSYDVKMKEKGDIPEGYSVSREKKERFSLILESASTNQTSMYLCASSFSGGADEQFFGPGTRLTVL.